Listed below are T cell receptor beta chains from one sample, sequenced in a study of blood T cell repertoires in COVID-19. Generated by immunoSEQ multiplex PCR, the TCRdb table keeps only in-frame clones and is missing some. The repertoire holds about 99,000 clones, with 84% as singletons. Sequenced input: peripheral blood. The receptors were sampled from a man between 70 and 80 years old with active or convalescent COVID-19. Both conserved end residues are part of each CDR3. D genes are given only for firm matches. Only part of the rows carry a size: once, few, many, or a class if the clone is expanded.

DNA: TGTGCCACAGCAAGTTTAGGGGGAGACACCGGGGAGCTGTTTTTT
CDR3: CATASLGGDTGELFF
V: TRBV27
J: TRBJ2-2
size: .
D: .

DNA: TGTGCCAGCTCACCCAACATACAAGGGGGAATAGGCCAGCCCCAGCATTTT
CDR3: CASSPNIQGGIGQPQHF
V: TRBV18
J: TRBJ1-5
size: .
D: .

DNA: TGTGCCTGGGCCGGGACTCTAAATGCTGCGAACATTCAGTACTTC
CDR3: CAWAGTLNAANIQYF
V: TRBV30
J: TRBJ2-4
size: .
D: .

DNA: TGCGCCAGCAGCTTGGGACACCTTGGGGGGGAGCTGTTTTTT
CDR3: CASSLGHLGGELFF
V: TRBV5-1
J: TRBJ2-2
size: once
D: .

DNA: TGCGCCAGCGCGGGGGGGCTGGTCAATGAGCAGTTCTTC
CDR3: CASAGGLVNEQFF
V: TRBV5-1
J: TRBJ2-1
size: .
D: TRBD2

DNA: TGTGCCAGCAGCACAGGGGGCATTCAGCCCCAGCATTTT
CDR3: CASSTGGIQPQHF
V: TRBV2
J: TRBJ1-5
size: .
D: TRBD1

DNA: TGTGCCAGCTTTTGGTTAGCGGGGGATAGCCCGGGGAACAATGAGCAGTTCTTC
CDR3: CASFWLAGDSPGNNEQFF
V: TRBV2
J: TRBJ2-1
size: .
D: TRBD2

DNA: TGTGCCAGCAGCTTTAGCGGGGGGACCCAAGAGACCCAGTACTTC
CDR3: CASSFSGGTQETQYF
V: TRBV9
J: TRBJ2-5
size: .
D: TRBD2

DNA: TGTGCCAGCAGGCCTTCAGGGGGCAGCTATGGCTACACCTTC
CDR3: CASRPSGGSYGYTF
V: TRBV5-4
J: TRBJ1-2
size: .
D: TRBD1

DNA: TGCGCCAGCAGCTCCCCCCCGAGGCAAGAGACCCAGTACTTC
CDR3: CASSSPPRQETQYF
V: TRBV5-1
J: TRBJ2-5
size: .
D: .

DNA: TGTGCCAGCAGAAGGGAGGGAAACACTGAAGCTTTCTTT
CDR3: CASRREGNTEAFF
V: TRBV2
J: TRBJ1-1
size: .
D: .

DNA: TGTGCCTGGAGTGGCGGGGGTGAAGCTTTCTTT
CDR3: CAWSGGGEAFF
V: TRBV30
J: TRBJ1-1
size: .
D: .

DNA: TGCGCCAGCAGCTCCGGGACACCTCCTCCCTACAATGAGCAGTTCTTC
CDR3: CASSSGTPPPYNEQFF
V: TRBV5-1
J: TRBJ2-1
size: .
D: .

DNA: TGTGCCATCAGGTCGTCGGGCGGGGAGGCAGATACGCAGTATTTT
CDR3: CAIRSSGGEADTQYF
V: TRBV10-3
J: TRBJ2-3
size: once
D: .

DNA: TGTGCCAGCAGTCCACAGAACTCCTACGAGCAGTACTTC
CDR3: CASSPQNSYEQYF
V: TRBV27
J: TRBJ2-7
size: .
D: .

DNA: TGTGCCAGCACCCCCGTTTCGGCTGGGGCCAACGTCCTGACTTTC
CDR3: CASTPVSAGANVLTF
V: TRBV6-5
J: TRBJ2-6
size: once
D: .

DNA: TGTGCCAGCAGTGGGGGAGGAGGGCCCTACGAGCAGTACTTC
CDR3: CASSGGGGPYEQYF
V: TRBV25-1
J: TRBJ2-7
size: .
D: .

DNA: TGTGCCAGCAGCCGTCGGGGGGGAGATACGCAGTATTTT
CDR3: CASSRRGGDTQYF
V: TRBV11-3
J: TRBJ2-3
size: .
D: TRBD2

DNA: TGCGCCAGCAGCCCAGCCGGGACTAGCGGCGGAGACAATGAGCAGTTCTTC
CDR3: CASSPAGTSGGDNEQFF
V: TRBV5-1
J: TRBJ2-1
size: .
D: TRBD2

DNA: TGTGCCAGCAGTGTGGACAGTAGCTCCTACGAGCAGTACTTC
CDR3: CASSVDSSSYEQYF
V: TRBV2
J: TRBJ2-7
size: .
D: .

DNA: TGTGCCAGTAGTATATTACAGGGGACGGGCACTGAAGCTTTCTTT
CDR3: CASSILQGTGTEAFF
V: TRBV19
J: TRBJ1-1
size: .
D: TRBD1

DNA: TGTGCCAGCAGGGCCCGGGACATTAGCAATCAGCCCCAGCATTTT
CDR3: CASRARDISNQPQHF
V: TRBV2
J: TRBJ1-5
size: .
D: .

DNA: TGTGCCAGCTCACCCTACGGACAGGGGGCCTATAATTCACCCCTCCACTTT
CDR3: CASSPYGQGAYNSPLHF
V: TRBV18
J: TRBJ1-6
size: once
D: TRBD1

DNA: TGCGCCAGCAGCTTGCAACCGGGGGGCTCCTACAATGAGCAGTTCTTC
CDR3: CASSLQPGGSYNEQFF
V: TRBV5-1
J: TRBJ2-1
size: .
D: TRBD2

DNA: TGTGCCAGCAGTTCCAGACAGGGGGGTAATTCACCCCTCCACTTT
CDR3: CASSSRQGGNSPLHF
V: TRBV28
J: TRBJ1-6
size: .
D: TRBD1

DNA: TGTGCCAGCAGCTGGGCCCAGAACACTGAAGCTTTCTTT
CDR3: CASSWAQNTEAFF
V: TRBV12-1
J: TRBJ1-1
size: .
D: .

DNA: TGCGCCAGCAGCTTACAGGGAGGGAGTGAAAAACTGTTTTTT
CDR3: CASSLQGGSEKLFF
V: TRBV5-1
J: TRBJ1-4
size: .
D: .

DNA: TGTGCCAGCAGCTTAGACAGTCTAAACTATGGCTACACCTTC
CDR3: CASSLDSLNYGYTF
V: TRBV7-2
J: TRBJ1-2
size: .
D: .

DNA: TGCGCCAGCAGCTTGGCGACTGAAGGTGGCTACACCTTC
CDR3: CASSLATEGGYTF
V: TRBV5-1
J: TRBJ1-2
size: .
D: .

DNA: TGTGCCAGCAGCCAAGCGGGGGGTCGCAATGAGCAGTTCTTC
CDR3: CASSQAGGRNEQFF
V: TRBV5-4
J: TRBJ2-1
size: .
D: TRBD2

DNA: TGTGCCAGCAGCTATACAGCAGGAAACACCATATATTTT
CDR3: CASSYTAGNTIYF
V: TRBV27
J: TRBJ1-3
size: .
D: .

DNA: TGTGCCAGTAGTATAGTCCGCGGCACCTCTGGGGCCAACGTCCTGACTTTC
CDR3: CASSIVRGTSGANVLTF
V: TRBV19
J: TRBJ2-6
size: .
D: .

DNA: TGTGCCAGCAACCTCCTAGGACTAGCAGGCGGGGAGCTGTTTTTT
CDR3: CASNLLGLAGGELFF
V: TRBV3-1/TRBV3-2
J: TRBJ2-2
size: once
D: TRBD2

DNA: TGTGCCAGCAGCCCCAGAGGACTAGCGGGGGGTGGATACGAGCAGTACTTC
CDR3: CASSPRGLAGGGYEQYF
V: TRBV7-3
J: TRBJ2-7
size: .
D: TRBD2

DNA: TGCGCCAGCATGCCAGGGGGCGCCCATTTCCAAGAGACCCAGTACTTC
CDR3: CASMPGGAHFQETQYF
V: TRBV5-1
J: TRBJ2-5
size: .
D: TRBD1

DNA: TGTGCCAGCTCACCAGGGACAGGTATGAACACTGAAGCTTTCTTT
CDR3: CASSPGTGMNTEAFF
V: TRBV18
J: TRBJ1-1
size: once
D: TRBD1

DNA: TGTGCCATCCAACCCCCGGGACTAGCGGGGTTTGGGATGGAGACCCAGTACTTC
CDR3: CAIQPPGLAGFGMETQYF
V: TRBV9
J: TRBJ2-5
size: .
D: TRBD2

DNA: TGTGCCAGTAGTAGAGGACAGGGACTAAACGGCTACACCTTC
CDR3: CASSRGQGLNGYTF
V: TRBV19
J: TRBJ1-2
size: .
D: TRBD1

DNA: TGTGCCAGCAGCGTACAGGGGGCGTTGGGCGGGGAGCTGTTTTTT
CDR3: CASSVQGALGGELFF
V: TRBV7-2
J: TRBJ2-2
size: few
D: TRBD1

DNA: TGTGCCAGCAGCTTCCAGGGCGGGGGGGTGAATGAGCAGTTCTTC
CDR3: CASSFQGGGVNEQFF
V: TRBV11-3
J: TRBJ2-1
size: .
D: TRBD2

DNA: TGTGCCAGCAGACCCGGACAGGGGGGTCATCAGCCCCAGCATTTT
CDR3: CASRPGQGGHQPQHF
V: TRBV6-5
J: TRBJ1-5
size: .
D: TRBD1

DNA: TGCGCCAGCAGCCCGACCACAGGGGGCGATTCGGAGACCCAGTACTTC
CDR3: CASSPTTGGDSETQYF
V: TRBV5-1
J: TRBJ2-5
size: .
D: TRBD1

DNA: TGTGCCAGCAGTTTGAAGGGGACAGGGGCGACTTTACTCCACTTT
CDR3: CASSLKGTGATLLHF
V: TRBV6-5
J: TRBJ1-6
size: once
D: TRBD1

DNA: TGTGCCAGTAGTCTTGGGGGCACGAACACCGGGGAGCTGTTTTTT
CDR3: CASSLGGTNTGELFF
V: TRBV19
J: TRBJ2-2
size: .
D: .

DNA: TGTGCCAGTAGTATGAACAGGGGGCCCTACGAGCAGTACTTC
CDR3: CASSMNRGPYEQYF
V: TRBV19
J: TRBJ2-7
size: .
D: TRBD1

DNA: TGTGCCAGCAGTCCCGAGGTGCTAGGCACCATATATTTT
CDR3: CASSPEVLGTIYF
V: TRBV12-3/TRBV12-4
J: TRBJ1-3
size: few
D: .

DNA: TGCAGCGTTACAGTGACCGGGGAGCTGTTTTTT
CDR3: CSVTVTGELFF
V: TRBV29-1
J: TRBJ2-2
size: .
D: .

DNA: TGTGCCAGCAGCTTTCCCGCCTACGAGCAGTACTTC
CDR3: CASSFPAYEQYF
V: TRBV11-2
J: TRBJ2-7
size: .
D: .

DNA: TGCGCCAGCAGCTTGGAGGGACAGGGGGCAGGAAACACCATATATTTT
CDR3: CASSLEGQGAGNTIYF
V: TRBV5-1
J: TRBJ1-3
size: .
D: TRBD1

DNA: TGCGCCAGCAGCACCGAGGGACAGCCTACATACTATGGCTACACCTTC
CDR3: CASSTEGQPTYYGYTF
V: TRBV5-1
J: TRBJ1-2
size: .
D: TRBD1